The entry below gives a single T cell receptor (beta chain) sequence along with its context. From germline, CDR1 is ENHRY and CDR2 SYGVKD. The ends lost 5 bases at V and 3 bases at J; junction bases unmatched: 5. The CDR3 extends over 15 amino acids. The record originates from a study of blood T cell repertoires in COVID-19. Assay: immunoSEQ multiplex PCR; the TCRdb copy retains only in-frame clones and omits some. The sample lists around 130,000 clones, roughly 80% occurring once. The source material was peripheral blood. The clonotype comes from a man between 60 and 70 years old with acute or convalescent COVID-19. The rearrangement links TRBV10-3 to TRBJ1-5; TRBD1 matches 9 bases. The CDR3 coding sequence is TGTGCCATCAGTCCGGGACAGGGAACCAATCAGCCCCAGCATTTT. Amino acid sequence: CAISPGQGTNQPQHF.